This T cell receptor beta chain was retrieved from a study of T-cell memory formation after mild COVID-19. Study-wide findings and caveats: The appearance of some responding clones in pre-infection memory suggested that cross-reactive memory joined.

This CDR3 has 14 residues. CDR1 is DFQATT, CDR2 SNEGSKA, per germline (reference sequence). V gave up 6 bases and J gave up 4 bases, with 18 bases separating them. Comment on this clonotype: Its antigen is unidentified.

TCRdb called the 5' RACE reads again in MiXCR, with one record for every CDR3 protein. The table records fewer than 250,000 distinct CDR3 sequences, approximately 10% of them present only once. The TCR sequence derives from a man between 18 and 35 years old who had mild COVID-19 (a few samples of this study predate the infection). Cell type and time point are not known. Sequencing was done on a sample of PBMCs or a T cell subset sorted from them (not recorded which). The chain carries TRBV20-1 and TRBJ2-5, with D possibly matching TRBD1 (7 bases). CDR3 region: CSAPRRGPRETQYF. The CDR3 coding sequence is TGCAGTGCCCCCCGGAGGGGGCCTCGAGAGACCCAGTACTTC.